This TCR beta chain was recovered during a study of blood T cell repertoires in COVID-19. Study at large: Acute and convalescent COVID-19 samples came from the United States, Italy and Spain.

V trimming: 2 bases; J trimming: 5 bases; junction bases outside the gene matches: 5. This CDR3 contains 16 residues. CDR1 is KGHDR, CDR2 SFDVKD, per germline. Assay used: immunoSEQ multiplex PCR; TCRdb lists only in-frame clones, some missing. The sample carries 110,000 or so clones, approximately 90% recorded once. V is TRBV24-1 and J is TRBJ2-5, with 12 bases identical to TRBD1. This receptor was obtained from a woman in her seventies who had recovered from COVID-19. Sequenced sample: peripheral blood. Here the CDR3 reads CATSDWGTGGEETQYF. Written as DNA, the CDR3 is TGTGCCACCAGTGATTGGGGGACAGGGGGCGAGGAGACCCAGTACTTC.